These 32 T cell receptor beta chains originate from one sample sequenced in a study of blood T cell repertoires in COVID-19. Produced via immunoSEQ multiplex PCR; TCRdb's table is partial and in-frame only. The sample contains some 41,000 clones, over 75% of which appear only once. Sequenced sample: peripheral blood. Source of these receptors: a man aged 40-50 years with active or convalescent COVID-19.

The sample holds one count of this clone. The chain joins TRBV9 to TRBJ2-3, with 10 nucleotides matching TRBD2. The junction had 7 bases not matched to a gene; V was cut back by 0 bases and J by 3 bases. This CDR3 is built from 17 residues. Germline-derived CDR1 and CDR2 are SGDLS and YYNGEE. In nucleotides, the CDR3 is TGTGCCAGCAGCGTAGAGGCTAGCGGGAGATGGACAGATACGCAGTATTTT. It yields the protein CASSVEASGRWTDTQYF.

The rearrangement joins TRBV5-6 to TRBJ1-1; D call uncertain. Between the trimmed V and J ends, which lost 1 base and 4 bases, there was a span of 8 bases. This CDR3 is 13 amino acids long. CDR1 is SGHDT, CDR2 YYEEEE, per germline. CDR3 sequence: CASSLSGITEAFF. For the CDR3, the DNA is TGTGCCAGCAGCTTGTCGGGGATCACTGAAGCTTTCTTT.

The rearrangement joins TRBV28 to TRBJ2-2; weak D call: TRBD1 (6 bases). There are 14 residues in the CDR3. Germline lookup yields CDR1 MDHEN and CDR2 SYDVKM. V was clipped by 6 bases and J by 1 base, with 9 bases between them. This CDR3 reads CASRPGQNTGELFF. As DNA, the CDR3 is TGTGCCAGCAGACCGGGACAGAACACCGGGGAGCTGTTTTTT.

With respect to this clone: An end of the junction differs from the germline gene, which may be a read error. The CDR3 protein is CACSSDPFAQPQHF. The CDR3 DNA sequence: TGTGCCTGCAGCAGCGACCCTTTTGCTCAGCCCCAGCATTTT. The rearrangement joins TRBV2 to TRBJ1-5; D is undetermined. Germline V gene lookup returns CDR1 SNHLY and CDR2 FYNNEI. CDR3 length: 14 residues. Looking up the rest from reference TRBV2 and TRBJ1-5 gives the full variable domain: EPEVTQTPSHQVTQMGQEVILRCVPISNHLYFYWYRQILGQKVEFLVSFYNNEISEKSEIFDDQFSVERPDGSNFTLKIRSTKLEDSAMYFCACSSDPFAQPQHFGDGTRLSIL.

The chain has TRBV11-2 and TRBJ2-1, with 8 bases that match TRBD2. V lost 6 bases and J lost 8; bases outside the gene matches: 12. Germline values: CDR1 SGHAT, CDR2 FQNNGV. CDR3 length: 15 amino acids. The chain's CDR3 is CASRKPGTRDDEQFF. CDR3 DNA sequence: TGTGCCAGCAGGAAACCCGGGACTAGGGACGATGAGCAGTTCTTC.

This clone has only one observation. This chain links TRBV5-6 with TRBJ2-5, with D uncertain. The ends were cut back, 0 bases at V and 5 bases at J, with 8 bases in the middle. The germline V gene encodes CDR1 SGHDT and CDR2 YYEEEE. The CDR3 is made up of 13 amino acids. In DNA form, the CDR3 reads TGTGCCAGCAGCTTGGGTCTGGAGGAGACCCAGTACTTC. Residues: CASSLGLEETQYF.

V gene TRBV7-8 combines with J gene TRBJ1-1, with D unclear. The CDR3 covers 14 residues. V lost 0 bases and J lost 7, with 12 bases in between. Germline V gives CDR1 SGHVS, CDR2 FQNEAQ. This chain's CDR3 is CASSLAGQFGEAFF. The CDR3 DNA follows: TGTGCCAGCAGCTTAGCGGGCCAGTTCGGTGAAGCTTTCTTT.

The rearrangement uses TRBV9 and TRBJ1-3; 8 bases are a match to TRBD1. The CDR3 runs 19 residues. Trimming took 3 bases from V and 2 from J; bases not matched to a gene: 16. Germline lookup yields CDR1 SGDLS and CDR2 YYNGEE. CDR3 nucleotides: TGTGCCAGCAGCGCAGACGCCGGGACAGGAAAAGGTGCTGGAAACACCATATATTTT. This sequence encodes CASSADAGTGKGAGNTIYF.

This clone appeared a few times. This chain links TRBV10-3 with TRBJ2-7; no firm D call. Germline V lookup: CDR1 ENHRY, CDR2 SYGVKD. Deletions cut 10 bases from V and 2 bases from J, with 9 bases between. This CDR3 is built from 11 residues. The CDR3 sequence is CASPTPYEQYF. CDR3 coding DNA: TGTGCCAGCCCCACTCCCTACGAGCAGTACTTC.

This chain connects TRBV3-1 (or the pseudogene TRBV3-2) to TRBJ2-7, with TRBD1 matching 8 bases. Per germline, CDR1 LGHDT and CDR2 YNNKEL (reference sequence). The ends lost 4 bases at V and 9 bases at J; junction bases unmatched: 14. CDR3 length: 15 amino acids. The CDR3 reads CASSLEDRASVVQYF. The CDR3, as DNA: TGTGCCAGCAGCCTAGAGGACAGGGCCTCCGTGGTGCAGTACTTC.

CDR3 in DNA: TGCGCCAGCAGCCCCACCAGGGTGAACACCGGGGAGCTGTTTTTT. Its protein is CASSPTRVNTGELFF. The chain carries TRBV5-1 and TRBJ2-2; perhaps TRBD1 as D (5 bases). The germline V and J ends were trimmed by 4 bases and 1 base, with 11 bases remaining between them. The CDR3 sequence is 15 residues long. CDR1 and CDR2 from the germline V gene are SGHRS and YFSETQ.

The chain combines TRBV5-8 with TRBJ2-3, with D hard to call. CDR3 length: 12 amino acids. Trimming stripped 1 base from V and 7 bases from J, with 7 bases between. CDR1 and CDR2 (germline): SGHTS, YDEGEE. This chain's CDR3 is CASSLLRNTQYF. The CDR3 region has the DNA TGTGCCAGCAGCTTGTTGAGGAATACGCAGTATTTT.

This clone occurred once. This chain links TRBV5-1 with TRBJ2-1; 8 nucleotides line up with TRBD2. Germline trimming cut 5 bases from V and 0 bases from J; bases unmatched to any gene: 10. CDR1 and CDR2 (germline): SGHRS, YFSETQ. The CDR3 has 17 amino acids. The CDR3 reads CASRPLGGGLSYNEQFF. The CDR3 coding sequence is TGCGCCAGCAGACCCTTAGGCGGGGGGCTCTCCTACAATGAGCAGTTCTTC.

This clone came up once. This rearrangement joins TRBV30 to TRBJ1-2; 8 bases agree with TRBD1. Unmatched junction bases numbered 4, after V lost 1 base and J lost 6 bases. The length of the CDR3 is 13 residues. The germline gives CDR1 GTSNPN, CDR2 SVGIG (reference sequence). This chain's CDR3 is CAWSGQGQDGYTF. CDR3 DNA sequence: TGTGCCTGGAGTGGACAGGGGCAGGATGGCTACACCTTC.

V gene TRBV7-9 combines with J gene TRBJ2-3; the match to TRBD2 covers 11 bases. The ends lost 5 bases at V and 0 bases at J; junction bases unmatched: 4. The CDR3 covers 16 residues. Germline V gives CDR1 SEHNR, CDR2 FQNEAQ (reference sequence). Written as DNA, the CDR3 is TGTGCCAGCAGCCCGGGACTAGCGGTGAGCACAGATACGCAGTATTTT. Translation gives CASSPGLAVSTDTQYF.

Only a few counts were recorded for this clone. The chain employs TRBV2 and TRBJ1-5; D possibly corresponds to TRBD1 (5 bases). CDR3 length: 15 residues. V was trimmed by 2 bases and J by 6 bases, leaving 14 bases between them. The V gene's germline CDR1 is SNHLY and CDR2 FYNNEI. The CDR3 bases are TGTGCCAGCAGTGAAATGGGCAGGGATCCTCAGCCCCAGCATTTT. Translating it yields CASSEMGRDPQPQHF. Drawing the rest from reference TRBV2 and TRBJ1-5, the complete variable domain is EPEVTQTPSHQVTQMGQEVILRCVPISNHLYFYWYRQILGQKVEFLVSFYNNEISEKSEIFDDQFSVERPDGSNFTLKIRSTKLEDSAMYFCASSEMGRDPQPQHFGDGTRLSIL.

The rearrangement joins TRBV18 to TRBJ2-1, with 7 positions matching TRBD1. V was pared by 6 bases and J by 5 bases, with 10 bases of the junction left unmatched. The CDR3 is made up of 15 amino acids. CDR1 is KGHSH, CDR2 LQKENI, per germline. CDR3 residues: CASSPAGGSDNEQFF. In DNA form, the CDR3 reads TGTGCCAGCTCTCCCGCAGGGGGTTCCGACAATGAGCAGTTCTTC.

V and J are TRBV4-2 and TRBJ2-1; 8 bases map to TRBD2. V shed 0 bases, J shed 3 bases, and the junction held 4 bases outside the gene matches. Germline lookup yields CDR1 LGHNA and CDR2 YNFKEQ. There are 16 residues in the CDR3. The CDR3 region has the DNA TGTGCCAGCAGCCAAGATCTGAGCGGGAGCTACAATGAGCAGTTCTTC. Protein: CASSQDLSGSYNEQFF.

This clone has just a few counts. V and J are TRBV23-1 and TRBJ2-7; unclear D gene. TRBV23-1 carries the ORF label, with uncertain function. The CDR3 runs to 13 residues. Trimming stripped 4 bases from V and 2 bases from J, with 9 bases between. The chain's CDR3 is CASSRTGTYEQYF. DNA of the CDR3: TGCGCCAGCAGTCGAACGGGTACCTACGAGCAGTACTTC.

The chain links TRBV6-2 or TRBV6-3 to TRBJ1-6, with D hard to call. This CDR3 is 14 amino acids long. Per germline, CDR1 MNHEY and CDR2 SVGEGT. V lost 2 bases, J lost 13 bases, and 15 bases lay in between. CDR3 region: CASSYPHSGKPLHF. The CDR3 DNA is TGTGCCAGCAGTTACCCCCACAGTGGCAAGCCCCTCCACTTT.

The CDR3 nucleotides read TGTGCCAGCAGCTTATCAGACAGGGGGGTTTTCTTT. Its protein product is CASSLSDRGVFF. This chain connects TRBV7-3 to TRBJ1-1; TRBD1 agrees at 9 bases. The CDR3 runs to 12 residues. Germline CDR1 is SGHTA and CDR2 is FQGTGA. J was trimmed by 13 bases and V by 2 bases; bases with no gene match: 5.

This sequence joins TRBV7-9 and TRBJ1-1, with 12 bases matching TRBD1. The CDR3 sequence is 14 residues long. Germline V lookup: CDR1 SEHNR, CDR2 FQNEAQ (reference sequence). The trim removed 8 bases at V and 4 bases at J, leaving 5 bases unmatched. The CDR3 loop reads CASGDRGPGTEAFF. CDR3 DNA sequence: TGTGCCAGCGGGGACAGGGGGCCCGGCACTGAAGCTTTCTTT.

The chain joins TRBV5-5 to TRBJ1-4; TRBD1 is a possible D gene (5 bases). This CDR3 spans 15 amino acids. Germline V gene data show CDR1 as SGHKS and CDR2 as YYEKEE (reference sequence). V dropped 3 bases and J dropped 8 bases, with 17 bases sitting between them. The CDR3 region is CASSSGGGVNEKLFF. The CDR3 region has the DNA TGTGCCAGCAGCTCCGGTGGAGGGGTAAACGAAAAACTGTTTTTT.

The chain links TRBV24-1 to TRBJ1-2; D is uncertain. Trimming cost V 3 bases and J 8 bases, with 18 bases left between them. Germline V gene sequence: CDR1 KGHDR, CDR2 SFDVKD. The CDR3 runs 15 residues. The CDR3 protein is CATSDHTVGIEGYTF. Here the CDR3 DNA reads TGTGCCACCAGTGATCACACGGTCGGGATAGAAGGCTACACCTTC.

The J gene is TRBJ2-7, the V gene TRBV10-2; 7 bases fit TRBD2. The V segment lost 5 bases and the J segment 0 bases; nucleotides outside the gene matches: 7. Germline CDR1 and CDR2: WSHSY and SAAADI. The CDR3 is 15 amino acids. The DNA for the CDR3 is TGCGCCAGCAGTTTACTAGCGTTACACTCCTACGAGCAGTACTTC. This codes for CASSLLALHSYEQYF.

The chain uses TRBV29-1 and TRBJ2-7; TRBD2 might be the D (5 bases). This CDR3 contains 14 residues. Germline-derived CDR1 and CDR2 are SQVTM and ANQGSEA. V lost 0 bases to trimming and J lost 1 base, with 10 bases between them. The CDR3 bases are TGCAGCGTTGAAGATGGGAGACGTTCCTACGAGCAGTACTTC. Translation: CSVEDGRRSYEQYF.

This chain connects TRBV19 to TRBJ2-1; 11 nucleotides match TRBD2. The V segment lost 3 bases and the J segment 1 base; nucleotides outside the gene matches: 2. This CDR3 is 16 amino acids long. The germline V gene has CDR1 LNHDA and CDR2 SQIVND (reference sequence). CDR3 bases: TGTGCCAGTAGTATTGTAGCGGGGGGGTCCTACAATGAGCAGTTCTTC. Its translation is CASSIVAGGSYNEQFF. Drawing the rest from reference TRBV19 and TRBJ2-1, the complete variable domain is DGGITQSPKYLFRKEGQNVTLSCEQNLNHDAMYWYRQDPGQGLRLIYYSQIVNDFQKGDIAEGYSVSREKKESFPLTVTSAQKNPTAFYLCASSIVAGGSYNEQFFGPGTRLTVL.

CDR3 nucleotides: TGTGCCAGTTCCCGAGGACTAGCGGGGGTGGAGACCCAGTACTTC. It encodes CASSRGLAGVETQYF. The chain carries TRBV19 and TRBJ2-5, with 13 bases that match TRBD2. After removal of 8 bases from V and 5 bases from J, the junction contained 8 bases not matched to a gene. CDR3 length: 15 residues. CDR1 LNHDA and CDR2 SQIVND come from the germline V gene (reference sequence).

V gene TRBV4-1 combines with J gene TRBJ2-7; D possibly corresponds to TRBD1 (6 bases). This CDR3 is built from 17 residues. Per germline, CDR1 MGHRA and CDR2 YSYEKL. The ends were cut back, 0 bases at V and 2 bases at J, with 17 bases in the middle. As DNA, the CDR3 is TGCGCCAGCAGCCAAGAAAAAGTTAGGGGACAACCCTACGAGCAGTACTTC. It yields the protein CASSQEKVRGQPYEQYF.

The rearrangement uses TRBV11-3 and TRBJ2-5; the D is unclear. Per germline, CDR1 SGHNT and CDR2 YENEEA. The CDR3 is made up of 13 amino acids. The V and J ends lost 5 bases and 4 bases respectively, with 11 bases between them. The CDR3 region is CASSPPPGETQYF. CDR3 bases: TGTGCCAGCAGCCCTCCGCCGGGAGAGACCCAGTACTTC.

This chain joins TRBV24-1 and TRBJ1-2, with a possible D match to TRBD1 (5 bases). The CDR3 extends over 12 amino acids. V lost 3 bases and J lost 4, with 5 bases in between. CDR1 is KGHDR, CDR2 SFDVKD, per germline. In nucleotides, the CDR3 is TGTGCCACCAGTGATCAGGGCTATGGCTACACCTTC. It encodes CATSDQGYGYTF.

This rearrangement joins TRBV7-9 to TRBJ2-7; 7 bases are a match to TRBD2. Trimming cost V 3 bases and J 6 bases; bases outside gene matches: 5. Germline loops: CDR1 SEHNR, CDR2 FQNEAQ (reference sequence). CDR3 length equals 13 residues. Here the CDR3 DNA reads TGTGCCAGCAGCTTGATGCGGGAGTCCGAGCAGTACTTC. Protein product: CASSLMRESEQYF.